This T cell receptor beta chain was retrieved from a study of T cell responses to AZD1222 COVID-19 vaccine. Study at large: Samples with a second dose at about 4 or about 12 weeks were pooled together.

Note on this clone: Its antigen is as yet unknown.

General study findings and limits: Clonal diversity may have been underestimated, and the donors were mostly white British, with more females than males. Only 5 or 6 people who got AZD1222 tested seropositive at baseline.

Assay used: immunoSEQ multiplex PCR; TCRdb lists only in-frame clones, some missing. The data contain fewer than 180,000 clones, 94% of them singletons. After removal of 3 bases from V and 4 bases from J, the junction contained 8 bases not matched to a gene. The CDR3 runs 16 residues. Per the germline V gene, CDR1 is LGHDT and CDR2 is YNNKEL (reference sequence). V and J are TRBV3-1 (or the pseudogene TRBV3-2) and TRBJ2-5; 10 bases match TRBD2. The sequence derives from an adult in good health. Sample: peripheral blood, taken on day 0 of AZD1222 vaccination. This chain's CDR3 is CASSHPGLAYRETQYF. In nucleotides, the CDR3 is TGTGCCAGCAGCCACCCGGGACTAGCGTACCGAGAGACCCAGTACTTC.